Sequencing of this T cell receptor (beta chain) was carried out in a study of blood T cell repertoires in COVID-19 (dated by TCRdb to 2019 to 2021). A note on the overall study: The collaborator samples originated in the United States, Italy and Spain and spanned the acute and convalescent phases of COVID-19. Deeply sampled blood TCRbeta repertoires from subjects exposed to, actively infected with, or recovered from COVID-19 were included in the dataset. The prospective study material was composed of cDNA or gDNA derived from T cells, B-cell-depleted T cells, or PBMCs. The repertoires were released in a freely available public database meant as a resource for research on the immune response to SARS-CoV-2. Samples were obtained from the ongoing ImmuneRACE study (first 160 participants) and from about 1,300 subjects provided by 6 global collaborators. HLA class I and class II types, where available, came from metadata supplied by the sample provider rather than from assay-based typing. Sample metadata almost always included a de-identified subject ID, COVID-19 status, age in years and sex.

Sequences SSHAT (CDR1) and FNYEAQ (CDR2) are obtained from the germline V gene (reference sequence). Counted from cysteine to phenylalanine, this CDR3 has 17 amino acids. Only the CDR3 portion is preserved as DNA: 51 bases, with reading frame beginning at the first base. The V end loses 5 bases and the J end loses 0 bases, and a stretch of 14 bases separates them. The immunoSEQ Assay, a bias-controlled multiplex PCR, was used to amplify TCRbeta CDR3 regions from genomic DNA. The original pipeline was this. Nucleated cell counts per sample were estimated from amplification of reference gene primers within the assay. Sequence reads were collapsed and filtered to measure the absolute abundance of every unique TCRbeta CDR3 rearrangement. Productive Simpson clonality was computed per sample as the square root of Simpson's diversity index over productive rearrangements. The clones in this table, taken by TCRdb from immuneACCESS, are in-frame only. Not every clone is retained; where verified, under half of the shortfall comes from an unresolved V gene, and the cause of the rest is unknown. V and J calls and clone size are given by that table; D and trimming were obtained from the DNA. For this sample there are about 500,000 clones; about 85% appear just once. Clones ranked in the top ten supply around 0.64% of the sample.

Comment on this clone: There is no known antigen for this receptor. Base-call qualities are not available, and no considerably larger clone is one nucleotide away.

Overall results and qualifications from the work: The quantity of clinical and demographic metadata differed by source and by participant and was supplied without curation.

Participants in the prospective study were aged roughly 18 to 95 years, lived in 20 to 25 United States geographic areas, and enrolled through a virtual design. To assign participants to cohorts, the prospective study relied on clinical history that participants themselves reported in a screening survey and a study questionnaire. For ImmuneRACE Cohort 3, a participant was defined as recovered based on two consecutive negative NP/OP PCR tests, clearance by a healthcare professional, or resolution of symptoms. Mobile phlebotomists in the prospective study collected whole blood, serum and a nasopharyngeal or oropharyngeal swab from every participant. Additional blood draws and questionnaires over an approximately two-month period could optionally be provided by prospective study participants. Before DNA extraction, prospective study blood samples were shipped either frozen or at room temperature.

The V gene is TRBV7-7 and the J gene is TRBJ2-6, with the D segment identity uncertain. This receptor was identified in a woman younger than 35 who had recovered from COVID-19. Specimen: PBMCs or T cells enriched from blood (not recorded which). The DNA is TGTGCCAGCAGCCTCCTTAGCAGCACCTCTGGGGCCAACGTCCTGACTTTC. This is translated as CASSLLSSTSGANVLTF. With the rest looked up from the reference TRBV7-7 and TRBJ2-6 genes rather than sequenced, the full variable domain is GAGVSQSPRYKVTKRGQDVTLRCDPISSHATLYWYQQALGQGPEFLTYFNYEAQPDKSGLPSDRFSAERPEGSISTLTIQRTEQRDSAMYRCASSLLSSTSGANVLTFGAGSRLTVL.